This record looks at one T cell receptor beta chain sequence and its context. This CDR3 is 17 amino acids long. Germline loops: CDR1 WNHNN, CDR2 SYGVQD (reference sequence). Trimming shortened V by 3 bases and J by 0 bases, and 12 bases separated the two germline ends. This sample is part of a study of T cell changes during pregnancy in multiple sclerosis. Measured with immunoSEQ multiplex PCR; TCRdb has only the in-frame clones, and not every one. The sample includes some 30,000 clones, about 88% seen only once; the top ten take roughly 7.5%. The specimen comprised CD8+ T cells from peripheral blood mononuclear cells, sampled after pregnancy. V and J are TRBV10-1 and TRBJ1-6; D gene unclear. The sequence derives from a female donor with multiple sclerosis, enrolled in a pregnancy study. CDR3 protein: CASSEWRESSYNSPLHF. The CDR3 DNA reads TGCGCCAGCAGTGAATGGAGGGAAAGCTCCTATAATTCACCCCTCCACTTT.